Listed here are 19 T cell receptor beta chains from one sample, sequenced in a study of blood T cell repertoires in COVID-19. The table came from immunoSEQ multiplex PCR; TCRdb's copy has only in-frame clones and leaves some out. The data hold more than 95,000 clones, with roughly nine tenths observed a single time. Specimen: peripheral blood. Receptors were obtained from a human donor in a cohort sampled during active COVID-19.

The chain is built from TRBV28 and TRBJ2-1; 16 bases line up with TRBD2. Germline loops: CDR1 MDHEN, CDR2 SYDVKM. The CDR3 totals 19 residues. CDR3 DNA: TGTGCTTCGAACCCACCGGGACTAGCGGGAGGGTATGGATACAATGAGCAGTTCTTC. Residues: CASNPPGLAGGYGYNEQFF.

The chain combines TRBV29-1 with TRBJ2-1; tentatively, D is TRBD2 (5 bases). V was cut by 7 bases and J by 6 bases, with 16 bases left in between. The CDR3 contains 13 residues. Germline loops: CDR1 SQVTM, CDR2 ANQGSEA. The CDR3 here is CSGYEGTTNEQFF. CDR3 in DNA: TGCAGCGGATATGAGGGTACTACCAATGAGCAGTTCTTC.

The rearrangement uses TRBV9 and TRBJ2-1, with 14 bases that match TRBD2. The V gene end was trimmed by 1 base and the J gene end by 10 bases; junction bases not matched to a gene: 13. This CDR3 region has 18 residues. CDR1 is SGDLS, CDR2 YYNGEE, per germline. CDR3 residues: CASSVRPGGLAGVGEQFF. For the CDR3, the DNA is TGTGCCAGCAGCGTAAGGCCTGGGGGACTAGCGGGAGTCGGCGAGCAGTTCTTC.

The chain uses TRBV7-9 and TRBJ1-2, with 10 positions matching TRBD1. Germline loops: CDR1 SEHNR, CDR2 FQNEAQ (reference sequence). V shed 5 bases and J 7 bases; nucleotides not matched to a gene: 22. This CDR3 has 19 residues. The CDR3 region is CASSPRTSWGTGEEGGYTF. The CDR3 DNA is TGTGCCAGCAGCCCTAGAACCAGTTGGGGGACAGGGGAAGAAGGTGGCTACACCTTC.

The chain carries TRBV18 and TRBJ2-3, with 9 bases aligning to TRBD2. J lost 4 bases, V lost 2 bases, and 1 base had no gene match. This CDR3 has 14 residues. Germline values: CDR1 KGHSH, CDR2 LQKENI. CDR3 DNA sequence: TGTGCCAGCTCACCAGGCGGGGGGGCAGATACGCAGTATTTT. Protein sequence: CASSPGGGADTQYF.

This sequence joins TRBV7-9 and TRBJ1-2; TRBD1 matches at 7 bases. The V segment lost 5 bases and the J segment 9 bases; nucleotides outside the gene matches: 9. In germline, CDR1 is SEHNR, CDR2 FQNEAQ (reference sequence). The CDR3 extends over 13 amino acids. CDR3 residues: CASSTTGKLSYTF. Here the CDR3 DNA reads TGTGCCAGCAGCACGACAGGGAAATTAAGCTACACCTTC.

The chain links TRBV7-9 to TRBJ1-1, with a possible D match to TRBD1 (6 bases). Germline V gene lookup returns CDR1 SEHNR and CDR2 FQNEAQ (reference sequence). Between the trimmed V and J ends, which lost 1 base and 7 bases, there was a span of 13 bases. CDR3 length equals 14 residues. CDR3 coding DNA: TGTGCCAGCAGCTTAGATGAGGCCAGGGGTGAAGCTTTCTTT. This sequence encodes CASSLDEARGEAFF.

V gene TRBV3-1 (or the pseudogene TRBV3-2) combines with J gene TRBJ1-2; 10 positions agree with TRBD1. Per the germline V gene, CDR1 is LGHDT and CDR2 is YNNKEL (reference sequence). Germline trimming cut 4 bases from V and 5 bases from J; bases unmatched to any gene: 4. The CDR3 is made up of 14 amino acids. CDR3 residues: CASSPGQGLYGYTF. As DNA, the CDR3 is TGTGCCAGCAGCCCGGGACAGGGGCTTTATGGCTACACCTTC.

The chain recombines TRBV7-9 with TRBJ2-7, with D unclear. Germline loops: CDR1 SEHNR, CDR2 FQNEAQ (reference sequence). Trimming took 5 bases from V and 0 from J, leaving 14 bases between them. The CDR3 runs 15 residues. CDR3 DNA: TGTGCCAGCAGCCGCGCGCTGGGCACCTCCTACGAGCAGTACTTC. Protein product: CASSRALGTSYEQYF.

This rearrangement joins TRBV25-1 to TRBJ2-1; 10 positions match TRBD2. This CDR3 is built from 12 residues. The germline V gene encodes CDR1 MGHDK and CDR2 SYGVNS. V dropped 8 bases and J dropped 5; count of bases not matched to a gene: 0. CDR3 DNA sequence: TGTGCCAGCCTAGCGGGAGACAATGAGCAGTTCTTC. Translation: CASLAGDNEQFF. Based on the CDR3 plus reference TRBV25-1 and TRBJ2-1, the full variable domain is EADIYQTPRYLVIGTGKKITLECSQTMGHDKMYWYQQDPGMELHLIHYSYGVNSTEKGDLSSESTVSRIRTEHFPLTLESARPSHTSQYLCASLAGDNEQFFGPGTRLTVL.

This chain joins TRBV19 and TRBJ1-3; D may be TRBD1 (6 bases). Per the germline V gene, CDR1 is LNHDA and CDR2 is SQIVND (reference sequence). Between the trimmed V and J ends, which lost 1 base and 0 bases, there was a span of 13 bases. This CDR3 has 17 residues. The CDR3 region is CASSIGGTGISGNTIYF. For the CDR3, the DNA is TGTGCCAGTAGTATAGGGGGAACAGGGATCTCTGGAAACACCATATATTTT.

The chain links TRBV7-2 to TRBJ2-7, with a weak D call TRBD2 (5 bases). The germline V gene encodes CDR1 SGHTA and CDR2 FQGNSA. The CDR3 length is 15 residues. V was clipped by 4 bases and J by 0 bases, with 13 bases between them. CDR3 coding DNA: TGTGCCAGCAGCTGGTATAGAGGGAGCTCCTACGAGCAGTACTTC. It encodes CASSWYRGSSYEQYF.

The chain recombines TRBV30 with TRBJ1-5; possible D gene TRBD1, 5 bases. The CDR3 sequence is 13 residues long. Germline V gene lookup returns CDR1 GTSNPN and CDR2 SVGIG (reference sequence). The V and J ends lost 1 base and 5 bases respectively, with 9 bases between them. The CDR3 nucleotides read TGTGCCTGGAGTGGGAGGGGCGATCAGCCCCAGCATTTT. Its protein is CAWSGRGDQPQHF.

The chain carries TRBV3-1 (or the pseudogene TRBV3-2) and TRBJ2-7; 10 bases are a match to TRBD2. CDR3 length: 15 residues. V shed 4 bases, J shed 7 bases, and the junction held 10 bases outside the gene matches. In germline, CDR1 is LGHDT, CDR2 YNNKEL (reference sequence). CDR3 residues: CASSPDEGLAWEQYF. CDR3 in DNA: TGTGCCAGCAGCCCCGACGAGGGACTAGCGTGGGAGCAGTACTTC.

This clone has a handful of counts. This chain joins TRBV7-2 and TRBJ2-4, with TRBD2 as a possible D gene (5 bases). Germline V CDR1 and CDR2: SGHTA, FQGNSA. This CDR3 spans 13 amino acids. V lost 5 bases and J 12 bases, leaving 17 bases between the germline ends. The CDR3 bases are TGTGCCAGCAGCCAGGACCACGGGGTTCCTCAGTACTTC. Translated: CASSQDHGVPQYF.

The sample holds one count of this clone. The V gene is TRBV5-1, the J gene TRBJ2-7; 8 nucleotides match TRBD1. There are 14 residues in the CDR3. From germline, CDR1 is SGHRS and CDR2 YFSETQ. Trimming took 4 bases from V and 6 from J; bases not matched to a gene: 9. The CDR3 DNA follows: TGCGCCAGCAGCCTAGGACAGGGTCAGGGCGAGCAGTACTTC. It specifies CASSLGQGQGEQYF. Full variable domain (missing parts from reference TRBV5-1 and TRBJ2-7): KAGVTQTPRYLIKTRGQQVTLSCSPISGHRSVSWYQQTPGQGLQFLFEYFSETQRNKGNFPGRFSGRQFSNSRSEMNVSTLELGDSALYLCASSLGQGQGEQYFGPGTRLTVT.

The chain links TRBV7-3 to TRBJ2-1; a possible D gene is TRBD2 (5 bases). The CDR3 sequence is 15 residues long. The ends were cut back, 5 bases at V and 7 bases at J, with 18 bases in the middle. CDR1 is SGHTA, CDR2 FQGTGA, per germline. CDR3: CASSPFAGVLNEQFF. CDR3 in DNA: TGTGCCAGCAGCCCCTTTGCGGGCGTCCTGAATGAGCAGTTCTTC.

The gene calls are TRBV7-8 and TRBJ1-2, with 11 bases that match TRBD1. After removal of 5 bases from V and 3 bases from J, the junction contained 5 bases not matched to a gene. Germline CDR1 and CDR2: SGHVS and FQNEAQ. The CDR3 consists of 15 residues. CDR3 DNA: TGTGCCAGCAGCCCACGGACAGGGGGCGACTATGGCTACACCTTC. Its translation: CASSPRTGGDYGYTF.

The gene calls are TRBV7-8 and TRBJ1-2, with a tentative D call TRBD1 (5 bases). The V end was cut by 7 bases, the J end by 6 bases, with 24 bases between. Germline CDR1 and CDR2: SGHVS and FQNEAQ. CDR3 length: 16 amino acids. CDR3 protein: CASTPSRGAIRHGYTF. The CDR3, as DNA: TGTGCCAGCACACCTTCCCGCGGGGCGATCCGACATGGCTACACCTTC.